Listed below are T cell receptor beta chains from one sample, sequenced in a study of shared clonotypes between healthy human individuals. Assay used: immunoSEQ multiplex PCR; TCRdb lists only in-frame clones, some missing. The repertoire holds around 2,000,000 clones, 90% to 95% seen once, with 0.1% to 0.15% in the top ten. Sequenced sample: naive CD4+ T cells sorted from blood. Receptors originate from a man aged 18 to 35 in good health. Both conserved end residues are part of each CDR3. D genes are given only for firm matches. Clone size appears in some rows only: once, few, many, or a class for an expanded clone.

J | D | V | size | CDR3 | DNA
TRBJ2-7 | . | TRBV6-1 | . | CASSQQVGVLYEQYF | TGTGCCAGCAGCCAACAGGTAGGGGTTCTCTACGAGCAGTACTTC
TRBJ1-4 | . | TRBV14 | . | CASSRTGSTYEKLFF | TGTGCCAGCAGCCGCACCGGGAGCACGTATGAAAAACTGTTTTTT
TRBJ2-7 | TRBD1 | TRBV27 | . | CASSPGQGLYEQYF | TGTGCCAGCAGTCCGGGACAGGGTCTCTACGAGCAGTACTTC
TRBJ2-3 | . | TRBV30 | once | CAWSPPGKSTDTQYF | TGTGCCTGGAGTCCCCCGGGGAAGAGCACAGATACGCAGTATTTT
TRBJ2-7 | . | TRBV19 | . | CASSIQGRYEQYF | TGTGCCAGTAGTATACAAGGACGGTACGAGCAGTACTTC
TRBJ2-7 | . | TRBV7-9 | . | CASSPGWGPSYEQYF | TGTGCCAGCAGCCCCGGTTGGGGGCCGTCCTACGAGCAGTACTTC
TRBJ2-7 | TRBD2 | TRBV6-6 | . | CASSYRGVSYEQYF | TGTGCCAGCAGTTACCGGGGGGTCTCCTACGAGCAGTACTTC
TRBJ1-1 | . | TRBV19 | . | CASSPDPLGNTEAFF | TGTGCCAGTAGTCCAGACCCTCTCGGGAACACTGAAGCTTTCTTT
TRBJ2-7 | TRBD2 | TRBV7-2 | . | CASSILAGGAYEQYF | TGTGCCAGCAGCATCTTAGCGGGAGGGGCCTACGAGCAGTACTTC
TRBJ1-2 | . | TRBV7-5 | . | CARSFNRGRDHYGYTF | TGTGCCAGAAGCTTCAACAGGGGGCGCGATCACTATGGCTACACCTTC
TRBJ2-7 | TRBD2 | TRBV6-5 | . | CASRKRERYEQYF | TGTGCCAGCAGAAAGCGGGAGAGGTACGAGCAGTACTTC
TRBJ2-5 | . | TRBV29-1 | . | CSVGEGRETQYF | TGCAGCGTTGGTGAGGGGAGGGAGACCCAGTACTTC
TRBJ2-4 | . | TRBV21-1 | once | CASSSPGQEYF | TGTGCCAGCAGCAGTCCTGGGCAGGAGTACTTC
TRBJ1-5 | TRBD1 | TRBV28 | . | CASSLYRGLDQPQHF | TGTGCCAGCAGTTTATACAGGGGGCTCGATCAGCCCCAGCATTTT
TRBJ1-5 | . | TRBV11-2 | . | CASSLGESGSWSQPQHF | TGTGCCAGCAGCTTAGGGGAGAGCGGCAGCTGGAGTCAGCCCCAGCATTTT
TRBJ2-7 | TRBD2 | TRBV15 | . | CATSRGREQGNLAQYF | TGTGCCACCAGCAGGGGGCGGGAGCAGGGTAATTTGGCGCAGTACTTC
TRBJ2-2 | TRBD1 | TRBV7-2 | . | CASSRVRGLLFF | TGTGCCAGCAGCCGAGTGAGGGGGCTCCTGTTTTTT
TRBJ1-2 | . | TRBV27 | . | CASSGDGATYGYTF | TGTGCCAGCAGTGGGGATGGAGCTACCTATGGCTACACCTTC
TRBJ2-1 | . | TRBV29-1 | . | CSVLCRGDLSSYNEQFF | TGCAGCGTTTTATGCAGGGGTGATCTGAGCTCCTACAATGAGCAGTTCTTC
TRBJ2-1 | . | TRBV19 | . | CASSIFPRGGLVYEQFF | TGTGCCAGTAGTATCTTCCCCCGCGGGGGCCTGGTCTATGAGCAGTTCTTC
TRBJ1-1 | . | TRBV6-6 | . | CASSFGRTNTEAFF | TGTGCCAGCAGTTTCGGACGGACAAACACTGAAGCTTTCTTT
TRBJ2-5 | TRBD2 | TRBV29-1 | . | CSVETKNRSGRASQTQYF | TGCAGCGTTGAAACAAAGAATCGGAGCGGGAGGGCCTCTCAGACCCAGTACTTC
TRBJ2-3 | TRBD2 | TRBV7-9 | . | CASSLGLAGSSDTQYF | TGTGCCAGCAGCTTAGGACTAGCGGGTAGTTCAGATACGCAGTATTTT
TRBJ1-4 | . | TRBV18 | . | CASSPYGATNEKLFF | TGTGCCAGCTCACCGTACGGGGCCACTAATGAAAAACTGTTTTTT
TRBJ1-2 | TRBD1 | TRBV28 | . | CASRQGAGGYTF | TGTGCCAGCAGGCAGGGGGCTGGAGGCTACACCTTC
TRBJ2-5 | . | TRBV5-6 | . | CASSRPYQETQYF | TGTGCCAGCAGCCGACCGTACCAAGAGACCCAGTACTTC
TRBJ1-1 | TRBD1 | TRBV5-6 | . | CASSLRQGTLNTEAFF | TGTGCCAGCAGCTTGCGACAGGGGACACTGAACACTGAAGCTTTCTTT
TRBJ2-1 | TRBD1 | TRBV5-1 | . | CASSLGQGHNEQFF | TGCGCCAGCAGCTTGGGACAGGGCCACAATGAGCAGTTCTTC
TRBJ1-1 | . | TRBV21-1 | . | CASSKRGRTDLNTEAFF | TGTGCCAGCAGCAAAAGGGGAAGGACGGACCTGAACACTGAAGCTTTCTTT
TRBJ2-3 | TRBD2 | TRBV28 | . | CASSSPLAGGADTQYF | TGTGCCAGCAGTTCCCCACTTGCGGGGGGGGCAGATACGCAGTATTTT
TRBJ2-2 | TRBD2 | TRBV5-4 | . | CASSPPGLAGSGELFF | TGTGCCAGCAGCCCCCCCGGACTAGCGGGGTCCGGGGAGCTGTTTTTT
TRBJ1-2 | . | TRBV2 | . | CASRAQGFIGYTF | TGTGCCAGCAGAGCCCAGGGTTTTATCGGCTACACCTTC
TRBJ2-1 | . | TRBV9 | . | CASSVWDISSYNEQFF | TGTGCCAGCAGCGTCTGGGACATTAGCTCCTACAATGAGCAGTTCTTC
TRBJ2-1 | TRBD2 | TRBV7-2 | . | CASSSGLASEQFF | TGTGCCAGCAGCTCGGGACTAGCGAGTGAGCAGTTCTTC
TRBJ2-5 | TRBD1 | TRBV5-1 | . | CASSLGQGDGMRETQYF | TGCGCCAGCAGCTTGGGACAGGGCGATGGGATGAGAGAGACCCAGTACTTC
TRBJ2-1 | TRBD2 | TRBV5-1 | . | CASSVGLLAGGTPGNEQFF | TGCGCCAGCAGCGTGGGATTACTAGCGGGGGGGACCCCCGGCAATGAGCAGTTCTTC
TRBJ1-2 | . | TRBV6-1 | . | CASSLAGRGYTF | TGTGCCAGCAGTCTCGCCGGGCGCGGCTACACCTTC
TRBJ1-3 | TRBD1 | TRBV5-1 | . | CASSSDREAGNTIYF | TGCGCCAGCAGCTCGGACAGGGAGGCTGGAAACACCATATATTTT
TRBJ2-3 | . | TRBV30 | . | CAWSGDGGDTQYF | TGTGCCTGGAGTGGCGACGGGGGAGATACGCAGTATTTT
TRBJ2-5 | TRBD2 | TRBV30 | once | CASSAGGWFLAGQETQYF | TGTGCCTCGTCCGCGGGGGGTTGGTTCCTAGCGGGCCAAGAGACCCAGTACTTC
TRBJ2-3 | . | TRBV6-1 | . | CASSEADTQYF | TGTGCCAGCAGTGAAGCAGATACGCAGTATTTT
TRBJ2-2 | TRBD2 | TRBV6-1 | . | CASSESGGGTGELFF | TGTGCCAGCAGTGAATCCGGCGGGGGGACCGGGGAGCTGTTTTTT
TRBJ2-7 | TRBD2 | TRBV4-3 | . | CASSQWFPTSGDYEQYF | TGCGCCAGCAGCCAATGGTTTCCGACTAGCGGGGACTACGAGCAGTACTTC
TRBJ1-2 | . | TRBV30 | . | CAWRRSLPQGGYTF | TGTGCCTGGAGGCGAAGTTTGCCCCAAGGGGGCTACACCTTC
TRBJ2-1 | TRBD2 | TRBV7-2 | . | CASSSPTSGSQSSYNEQFF | TGTGCCAGCAGCTCCCCGACTAGCGGGTCACAGAGCTCCTACAATGAGCAGTTCTTC
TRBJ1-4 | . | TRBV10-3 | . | CAISEAAGDEKLFF | TGTGCCATCAGTGAGGCGGCAGGGGACGAAAAACTGTTTTTT
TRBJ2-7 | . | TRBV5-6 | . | CASSLGTRLMREQYF | TGTGCCAGCAGCCTCGGGACAAGGCTTATGAGGGAGCAGTACTTC
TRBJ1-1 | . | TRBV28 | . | CASSTTPNTEAFF | TGTGCCAGCAGTACGACACCGAACACTGAAGCTTTCTTT
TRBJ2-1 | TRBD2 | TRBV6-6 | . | CASSYPGLAGGNEQFF | TGTGCCAGCAGTTACCCTGGACTAGCGGGGGGGAATGAGCAGTTCTTC
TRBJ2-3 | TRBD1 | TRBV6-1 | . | CASSPTRGQVQYF | TGTGCCAGCAGTCCCACGAGGGGGCAGGTTCAGTATTTT